This TCR beta chain appears in the sequencing data of a study of shared clonotypes between healthy human individuals. Study-wide points: The study drew on few donors, limiting represented genetic and exposure-history diversity.

With regard to this clone: Its antigen is still unknown.

It was CD45RO-negative cells, positively selected for CCR7, that made up naive CD8 cells, with terminally differentiated effector memory CD45RA+ cells excluded. Sequencing was performed with immunoSEQ multiplex PCR; in TCRdb, only in-frame clones are kept and a portion is missing. This repertoire shows roughly 2 million clones, about 95% found once; its top ten account for 0.9% to 1.3%. The CDR3 is 13 residues long. Trimming removed 2 bases at V and 4 bases at J, with 8 bases between. The germline V gene encodes CDR1 SEHNR and CDR2 FQNEAQ (reference sequence). The chain combines TRBV7-9 with TRBJ1-2; D gene ambiguous. The sequencing sample was made of naive CD8+ T cells sorted from blood. This clonotype originated in a man aged 18 to 30 in good health. The CDR3 bases are TGTGCCAGCAGCTTATCAGGACGCTATGGCTACACCTTC. Encoded protein: CASSLSGRYGYTF.